This T cell receptor (beta chain) is from a study of a mutant IDH1 vaccine in newly diagnosed glioma. Across the whole study: First vaccine doses came 4-6 weeks after radiotherapy alone, or with temozolomide cycles. Patients had received radiotherapy, temozolomide, or both previously, most receiving both.

Note on this clone: The antigen remains unidentified.

This CDR3 comprises 13 residues. Trimming removed 7 bases from V and 2 bases from J, with 12 bases in between. Germline V lookup: CDR1 MNHNS, CDR2 SASEGT. The data were produced by immunoSEQ multiplex PCR, yet TCRdb's version contains in-frame clones alone and is incomplete. The table includes around 80,000 clones, approximately 85% detected once. The time point is: week 23, last vaccination. Every vaccination contained 300 ug of the mutant IDH1 20-mer peptide and was paired with topical imiquimod. Tumors from donors were new WHO grade 3 or 4 IDH1-mutant astrocytomas with ATRX loss. This rearrangement joins TRBV6-1 to TRBJ2-7; D may be TRBD1 (6 bases). Sequencing was performed on PBMCs, taken from a glioma patient whose treatment included an IDH1 peptide vaccine. This sequence originates from a woman aged 45-65 years with glioma. For the CDR3, the DNA is TGTGCCAGCACAACGACAGGTGCCTACGAGCAGTACTTC. Amino acid sequence: CASTTTGAYEQYF.